The following is a TCR beta chain sequence with its context. Clones were sequenced by immunoSEQ multiplex PCR, and TCRdb holds only the in-frame ones, with some missing. The sample consists of about 48,000 clones, 85% to 90% of them appearing once. The sample is drawn from a study of blood T cell repertoires in COVID-19. Looking at the study overall: The samples span acute and convalescent COVID-19 from the United States, Italy and Spain. The analysed material was cDNA or gDNA that came from T cells, B-cell-depleted T cells, or PBMCs.

Germline V gene data show CDR1 as MNHNS and CDR2 as SASEGT. Trimming removed 3 bases at V and 6 bases at J, with 9 bases between. The CDR3 is 12 amino acids. Patients in Seattle were enrolled during active infection, then followed longitudinally. Sequencing was performed on peripheral blood. The sequence was collected from a woman of 80 years or more with COVID-19, enrolled during active disease. The rearrangement joins TRBV6-1 to TRBJ2-7; unclear D gene. In DNA form, the CDR3 reads TGTGCCAGCAGTGAGCGACTTTTCGAGCAGTACTTC. Translation gives CASSERLFEQYF.